The clone carrying this T cell receptor beta chain was detected only once. What it binds is unknown. The sample carries other DNA sequences with the same CDR3. The source of the sample is a study of cytomegalovirus exposure and HLA in healthy donors. Broader study findings: Likely technical artifact: a cluster of highly shared sequence variants.

Primers included in the PCR were 60 Vbeta and 13 Jbeta primers. This table comes from immunoSEQ multiplex PCR, and its TCRdb copy is limited to in-frame clones, with some not included. The sample lists approximately 92,000 clones; around four fifths were seen once. The CDR3 is made up of 10 amino acids. From germline, CDR1 is DFQATT and CDR2 SNEGSKA (reference sequence). V was trimmed by 5 bases and J by 5 bases, leaving 6 bases between them. The chain couples TRBV20-1 to TRBJ2-5; D is uncertain. The specimen was PBMCs. The sequence was obtained from a man in his fifties or sixties in good health and CMV-seropositive. CDR3 residues: CSASQETQYF. CDR3 nucleotides: TGCAGTGCTTCTCAGGAGACCCAGTACTTC.